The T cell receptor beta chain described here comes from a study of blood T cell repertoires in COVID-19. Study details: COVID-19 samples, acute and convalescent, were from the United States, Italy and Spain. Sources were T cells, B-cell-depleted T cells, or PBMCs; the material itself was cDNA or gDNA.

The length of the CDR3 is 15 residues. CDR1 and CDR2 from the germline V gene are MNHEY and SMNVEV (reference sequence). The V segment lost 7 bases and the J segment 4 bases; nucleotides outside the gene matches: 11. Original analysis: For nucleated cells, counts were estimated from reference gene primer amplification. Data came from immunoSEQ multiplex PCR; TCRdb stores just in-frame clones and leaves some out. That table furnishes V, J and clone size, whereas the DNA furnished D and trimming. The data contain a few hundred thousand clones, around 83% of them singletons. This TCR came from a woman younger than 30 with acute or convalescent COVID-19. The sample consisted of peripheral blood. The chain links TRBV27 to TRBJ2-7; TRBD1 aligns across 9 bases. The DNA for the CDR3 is TGTGCCAGCAAAAAAGCCCGGGACAGGGCGTACGAGCAGTACTTC. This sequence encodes CASKKARDRAYEQYF.